One and the same sample provided the 4 T cell receptor beta chains below, sequenced in a study of blood T cell repertoires in COVID-19 (dated by TCRdb to the early 2020s). Library prep was done by the immunoSEQ multiplex PCR assay. TCRdb's version of the immuneACCESS table is confined to in-frame rearrangements and falls short of the full clone set. An unresolved V gene accounts for under half of the shortfall where checked; the remainder is of unknown origin. This sample is represented by around 270,000 clones; roughly 89% of them were singletons. The top ten hold around 0.84% of the sample. Sequencing was performed on peripheral blood. The receptors were sampled from a man aged 25 to 40 with acute or convalescent COVID-19.

The gene calls are TRBV29-1 and TRBJ1-1; 8 bases align to TRBD1. Losses at the gene ends were 6 bases for V and 7 bases for J; bases not matched to a gene: 7. The germline V gene encodes CDR1 SQVTM and CDR2 ANQGSEA. The CDR3 covers 12 residues. The CDR3 sequence is CSVLTGANEAFF. The CDR3 region has the DNA TGCAGCGTCCTGACAGGGGCCAATGAAGCTTTCTTT.

The chain couples TRBV3-1 (or the pseudogene TRBV3-2) to TRBJ1-5; TRBD1 matches at 10 bases. The CDR3 has 17 residues. Germline CDR1 reads LGHDT; CDR2 reads YNNKEL (reference sequence). V lost 2 bases to trimming and J lost 0 bases; unmatched junction nucleotides: 4. This chain's CDR3 is CASSQWTGGYSNQPQHF. CDR3 sequence (DNA): TGTGCCAGCAGCCAATGGACAGGGGGATATAGCAATCAGCCCCAGCATTTT.

The rearrangement links TRBV30 to TRBJ1-1; D not certain. Germline V gene lookup returns CDR1 GTSNPN and CDR2 SVGIG (reference sequence). The CDR3 contains 13 residues. This CDR3 is CAERKLGGTEAFF. The CDR3 nucleotides are TGTGCTGAACGGAAACTAGGAGGGACTGAAGCTTTCTTT. The full variable domain, its missing parts supplied by reference TRBV30 and TRBJ1-1, is SQTIHQWPATLVQPVGSPLSLECTVEGTSNPNLYWYRQAAGRGLQLLFYSVGIGQISSEVPQNLSASRPQDRQFILSSKKLLLSDSGFYLCAERKLGGTEAFFGQGTRLTVV.

The rearrangement links TRBV6-5 to TRBJ2-6; D unresolved. This CDR3 comprises 12 residues. CDR1 is MNHEY, CDR2 SVGAGI, per germline. Deletions cut 7 bases from V and 4 bases from J, with 5 bases between. The CDR3: CASTAGANVLTF. CDR3 in DNA: TGTGCCAGCACTGCGGGGGCCAACGTCCTGACTTTC.